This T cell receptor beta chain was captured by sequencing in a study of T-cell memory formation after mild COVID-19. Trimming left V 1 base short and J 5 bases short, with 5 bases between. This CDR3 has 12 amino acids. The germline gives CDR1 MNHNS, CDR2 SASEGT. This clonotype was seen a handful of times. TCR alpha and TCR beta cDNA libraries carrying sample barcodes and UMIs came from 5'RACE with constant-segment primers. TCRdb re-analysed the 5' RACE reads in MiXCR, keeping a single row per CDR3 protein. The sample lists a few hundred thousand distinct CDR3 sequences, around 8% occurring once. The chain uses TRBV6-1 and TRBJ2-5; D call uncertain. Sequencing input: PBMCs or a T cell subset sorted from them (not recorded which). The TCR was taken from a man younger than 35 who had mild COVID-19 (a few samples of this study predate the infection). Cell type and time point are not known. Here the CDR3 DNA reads TGTGCCAGCAGTGAAGGATGGGAGACCCAGTACTTC. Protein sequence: CASSEGWETQYF.